The 32 T cell receptor beta chains listed next were all sequenced from one sample in a study of T cells after yellow fever vaccination. A single record per CDR3 protein comes from TCRdb applying MiXCR to the 5' RACE reads. The table records about 350,000 distinct CDR3 sequences, roughly 10% of them present only once. The sequenced sample was PBMCs, obtained on the day of the first yellow fever vaccination. The receptors originated from a young man who received the YFV17D yellow fever vaccine.

The chain links TRBV11-1 to TRBJ2-3; possible D gene TRBD1, 5 bases. Looked up from germline, CDR1 is SGHAT and CDR2 is FQDESV (reference sequence). Trimming left V 5 bases short and J 0 bases short, with 9 bases between. The CDR3 contains 14 residues. This CDR3 is CASSVQGSTDTQYF. The CDR3 nucleotides are TGTGCCAGCAGCGTGCAGGGAAGCACAGATACGCAGTATTTT.

The chain couples TRBV29-1 to TRBJ1-1; D possibly corresponds to TRBD1 (5 bases). CDR1 and CDR2 from the germline V gene are SQVTM and ANQGSEA. The V gene lost 4 bases and the J gene lost 5 bases, with 5 bases spanning the gap. This CDR3 is built from 10 residues. In DNA form, the CDR3 reads TGCAGCGTTGGGGGGACTGAAGCTTTCTTT. This codes for CSVGGTEAFF.

This clonotype was counted between two and nine times. This chain uses TRBV27 with TRBJ1-2; 8 bases are a match to TRBD1. The CDR3 extends over 13 amino acids. V lost 5 bases and J lost 4; bases outside the gene matches: 3. Germline V CDR1 and CDR2: MNHEY, SMNVEV (reference sequence). Here the CDR3 DNA reads TGTGCCAGCAGTGCAGGGGGCGCCTATGGCTACACCTTC. This gives the protein CASSAGGAYGYTF.

This clonotype was seen more than once but under ten times. The gene calls are TRBV12-3 or TRBV12-4 and TRBJ2-7, with 7 bases matching TRBD2. The CDR3 runs 14 residues. Trimming cost V 3 bases and J 6 bases; bases outside gene matches: 8. The CDR3 region is CASSFWGGSPEQYV. The CDR3 region has the DNA TGTGCCAGCAGTTTCTGGGGGGGGTCCCCCGAGCAGTACGTC.

The chain combines TRBV7-8 with TRBJ1-5; D not resolved. Germline loops: CDR1 SGHVS, CDR2 FQNEAQ. The CDR3 runs 16 residues. V gave up 2 bases and J gave up 0 bases, with 11 bases separating them. CDR3 nucleotides: TGTGCCAGCAGCTTAACGGAGACTTATAGCAATCAGCCCCAGCATTTT. Protein product: CASSLTETYSNQPQHF. Based on the CDR3 plus reference TRBV7-8 and TRBJ1-5, the full variable domain is GAGVSQSPRYKVAKRGQDVALRCDPISGHVSLFWYQQALGQGPEFLTYFQNEAQLDKSGLPSDRFFAERPEGSVSTLKIQRTQQEDSAVYLCASSLTETYSNQPQHFGDGTRLSIL.

The chain carries TRBV7-8 and TRBJ1-2; the D gene is possibly TRBD1 (5 bases). Germline V lookup: CDR1 SGHVS, CDR2 FQNEAQ. The CDR3 covers 15 residues. The V end was cut by 7 bases, the J end by 5 bases, with 20 bases between. The CDR3 nucleotides are TGTGCCAGCAACGTCCGGGCCGGACAAGGATATGGCTACACCTTC. This gives the protein CASNVRAGQGYGYTF. Together with reference TRBV7-8 and TRBJ1-2, the CDR3 gives the full variable domain: GAGVSQSPRYKVAKRGQDVALRCDPISGHVSLFWYQQALGQGPEFLTYFQNEAQLDKSGLPSDRFFAERPEGSVSTLKIQRTQQEDSAVYLCASNVRAGQGYGYTFGSGTRLTVV.

This clonotype was counted many times. The chain combines TRBV5-6 with TRBJ2-3; no reliable D call. The CDR3 loop spans 16 amino acids. CDR1 SGHDT and CDR2 YYEEEE come from the germline V gene. V was pared by 3 bases and J by 5 bases, with 19 bases between. The CDR3 here is CASSYLLPTLGDTQYF. In DNA form, the CDR3 reads TGTGCCAGCAGCTACCTACTTCCGACCCTTGGAGATACGCAGTATTTT.

The V call is TRBV6-1, the J call TRBJ2-1; D ambiguous. V gave up 8 bases and J gave up 13 bases, with 15 bases separating them. CDR3 length equals 11 residues. Germline CDR1 reads MNHNS; CDR2 reads SASEGT. The CDR3 loop reads CASYARKTQFF. For the CDR3, the DNA is TGTGCCAGCTACGCAAGGAAAACACAGTTCTTC.

This clonotype appeared a few times. The chain employs TRBV5-1 and TRBJ2-7; possibly TRBD2 for D (6 bases). The CDR3 is 13 amino acids. Germline V gives CDR1 SGHRS, CDR2 YFSETQ. V was trimmed by 5 bases and J by 3 bases, leaving 12 bases between them. The CDR3 sequence is CASSRDFGYEQYF. The CDR3 DNA follows: TGCGCCAGCAGTCGGGACTTCGGCTACGAGCAGTACTTC.

This clonotype was picked up a small number of times. The V call is TRBV6-2 or TRBV6-3, the J call TRBJ2-5, with a tentative D call TRBD2 (5 bases). The CDR3 length is 15 residues. Germline loops: CDR1 MNHEY, CDR2 SVGEGT. Trimming removed 5 bases at V and 4 bases at J, with 17 bases between. The CDR3 loop reads CASSDRREFIETQYF. The CDR3, as DNA: TGTGCCAGCAGTGACCGTAGGGAGTTTATAGAGACCCAGTACTTC.

This clonotype was seen a handful of times. The chain combines TRBV6-1 with TRBJ1-1; tentatively, D is TRBD1 (6 bases). The CDR3 contains 13 residues. V was trimmed by 5 bases and J by 14 bases, leaving 21 bases between them. Germline CDR1 and CDR2: MNHNS and SASEGT. The DNA for the CDR3 is TGTGCCAGCAGTCCGCGACAGGTCCGCAAAGTCTTCTTT. Amino acid sequence: CASSPRQVRKVFF.

A few counts support this clonotype. The gene calls are TRBV9 and TRBJ1-2, with a weak D call TRBD1 (5 bases). Trimming pared 0 bases from V and 4 bases from J, leaving 16 bases between. There are 16 residues in the CDR3. CDR1 SGDLS and CDR2 YYNGEE come from the germline V gene. CDR3 nucleotide sequence: TGTGCCAGCAGCGTAGGAGGGGAAATCTCGGGCTATGGCTACACCTTC. As protein: CASSVGGEISGYGYTF.

The chain recombines TRBV4-1 with TRBJ2-6, with no clear D. Germline V gene data show CDR1 as MGHRA and CDR2 as YSYEKL. Trimming left V 0 bases short and J 2 bases short, with 2 bases between. The CDR3 length is 14 residues. Here the CDR3 DNA reads TGCGCCAGCAGCCAAGATGCTGGGGCCAACGTCCTGACTTTC. As protein: CASSQDAGANVLTF.

This chain uses TRBV20-1 with TRBJ1-1; D possibly corresponds to TRBD1 (6 bases). Germline loops: CDR1 DFQATT, CDR2 SNEGSKA (reference sequence). This CDR3 is 14 amino acids long. The CDR3 loop is CRLDRGDMNTEAFF. CDR3 bases: TGCAGACTTGACCGAGGGGACATGAACACTGAAGCTTTCTTT.

This clonotype occurred many times. This chain links TRBV7-2 with TRBJ1-4; D remains unclear. The germline V gene encodes CDR1 SGHTA and CDR2 FQGNSA. The CDR3 runs 14 residues. V shed 2 bases and J shed 2 bases, with 6 bases lying between them. The CDR3 DNA follows: TGTGCCAGCAGCTTAAGGTCCACTAATGAAAAACTGTTTTTT. The encoded protein is CASSLRSTNEKLFF. The complete variable domain, with remaining parts taken from reference TRBV7-2 and TRBJ1-4, reads GAGVSQSPSNKVTEKGKDVELRCDPISGHTALYWYRQSLGQGLEFLIYFQGNSAPDKSGLPSDRFSAERTGGSVSTLTIQRTQQEDSAVYLCASSLRSTNEKLFFGSGTQLSVL.

The chain is built from TRBV20-1 and TRBJ2-7, with D perhaps being TRBD1 or TRBD2 (5 bases each). The CDR3 contains 12 residues. Germline V CDR1 and CDR2: DFQATT, SNEGSKA (reference sequence). Trimming took off 3 bases at V and 4 bases at J, with 10 bases between the two ends. This chain's CDR3 is CSASVREYEQYV. The CDR3, as DNA: TGCAGTGCTAGTGTCAGGGAGTACGAGCAGTACGTC.

This clonotype has just a few counts. This rearrangement joins TRBV24-1 to TRBJ2-1; D is perhaps TRBD1 (6 bases). Germline V gene data show CDR1 as KGHDR and CDR2 as SFDVKD. The CDR3 has 15 amino acids. Between the trimmed V and J ends, which lost 4 bases and 2 bases, there was a span of 11 bases. The CDR3 loop reads CATSDVDRAYNEQFF. DNA for the CDR3: TGTGCCACCAGTGACGTGGACAGAGCCTACAATGAGCAGTTCTTC.

This clonotype was counted a few times. The V and J genes are TRBV5-1 and TRBJ2-2; tentative D call: TRBD1 (6 bases). Looked up from germline, CDR1 is SGHRS and CDR2 is YFSETQ. This CDR3 spans 13 amino acids. The V gene lost 5 bases and the J gene lost 7 bases, with 12 bases spanning the gap. CDR3 in DNA: TGCGCCAGCAGACACAGGGAAGACGGGGAGCTGTTTTTT. The encoded protein is CASRHREDGELFF.

The chain employs TRBV13 and TRBJ2-3; D remains unclear. The CDR3 contains 13 residues. V was cut by 2 bases and J by 2 bases, with 5 bases left in between. The germline V gene has CDR1 PRHDT and CDR2 FYEKMQ (reference sequence). CDR3 protein: CASSLRTTDTQYF. CDR3 DNA: TGTGCCAGCAGCTTACGCACCACAGATACGCAGTATTTT.

This clonotype was seen only a few times. CDR3: CAISEDRGREQYV. The CDR3 DNA reads TGTGCCATCAGTGAGGACAGGGGGCGGGAGCAGTACGTC. The V gene is TRBV10-3, the J gene TRBJ2-7, with 10 bases matching TRBD1. Germline CDR1 reads ENHRY; CDR2 reads SYGVKD. Trimming cost V 2 bases and J 7 bases; bases outside gene matches: 2. CDR3 length: 13 residues.

For the CDR3, the DNA is TGCGCCAGCAGCACAGGGACGGGCACTGAAGCTTTCTTT. Translation gives CASSTGTGTEAFF. V gene TRBV5-1 combines with J gene TRBJ1-1; possibly TRBD1 for D (6 bases). V was clipped by 4 bases and J by 4 bases, with 11 bases between them. The germline V gene encodes CDR1 SGHRS and CDR2 YFSETQ. CDR3 length: 13 amino acids.

This clonotype was detected many times. J is TRBJ2-7 and V is TRBV12-3 or TRBV12-4; possible D gene TRBD1, 5 bases. The CDR3 sequence is 12 residues long. Deletions cut 0 bases from V and 5 bases from J, with 5 bases between. CDR3 coding DNA: TGTGCCAGCAGTTTAGCAGGGGACGAGCAGTACTTC. This codes for CASSLAGDEQYF.

This chain connects TRBV7-8 to TRBJ2-5; D ambiguous. CDR1 is SGHVS and CDR2 is FQNEAQ in the germline V gene. Trimming cost V 9 bases and J 5 bases, with 22 bases left between them. This CDR3 is built from 15 residues. CDR3 sequence (DNA): TGTGCCAGGCTAGGCTGTCAGTCTCTGACGGAGACCCAGTACTTC. Encoded protein: CARLGCQSLTETQYF.

This clonotype turned up a few times. The junction does not match germline at one end; this may be a read error. The chain couples TRBV10-3 to TRBJ2-7; the match to TRBD2 covers 9 bases. The V gene's germline CDR1 is ENHRY and CDR2 SYGVKD. The CDR3 contains 15 residues. CDR3 coding DNA: TGTGCCATCAGTGAGTCTCGGTTTGGACTAGCGCAACTAGACTTC. It translates to CAISESRFGLAQLDF.

The genes are TRBV5-1 and TRBJ1-2; D is unresolved. Germline V gene data show CDR1 as SGHRS and CDR2 as YFSETQ. CDR3 size: 15 residues. V was trimmed by 3 bases and J by 4 bases, leaving 16 bases between them. CDR3 DNA sequence: TGCGCCAGCAGCTCCACGGAACATCGTCCCTATGGCTACACCTTC. Its translation: CASSSTEHRPYGYTF.

This clonotype was observed at least ten times. The chain employs TRBV12-3 or TRBV12-4 and TRBJ2-1; D is possibly TRBD1 (6 bases). The CDR3 length is 16 residues. Trimming left V 5 bases short and J 6 bases short, with 20 bases between. The CDR3 spells CASSMTGEQGVNEQFF. For the CDR3, the DNA is TGTGCCAGCAGTATGACAGGTGAACAGGGAGTCAATGAGCAGTTCTTC.

The gene calls are TRBV9 and TRBJ1-3, with D maybe TRBD1 (6 bases). The V end was cut by 3 bases, the J end by 0 bases, with 7 bases between. The CDR3 is made up of 14 amino acids. Germline CDR1 SGDLS, CDR2 YYNGEE. CDR3 sequence (DNA): TGTGCCAGCAGCGGGACAGTCTCTGGAAACACCATATATTTT. Translating it yields CASSGTVSGNTIYF.

This clonotype was counted between two and nine times. The V call is TRBV7-2, the J call TRBJ2-3; TRBD2 matches at 8 bases. Trimming removed 4 bases from V and 2 bases from J; junction bases left unmatched: 8. CDR1 is SGHTA, CDR2 FQGNSA, per germline. CDR3 length equals 16 residues. The CDR3: CASSSLLAAPTDTQYF. For the CDR3, the DNA is TGTGCCAGCAGCTCCCTACTAGCGGCGCCCACAGATACGCAGTATTTT.

This clonotype was seen at least ten times. The chain couples TRBV15 to TRBJ2-4; 7 nucleotides agree with TRBD2. Looked up from germline, CDR1 is LNHNV and CDR2 is YYDKDF (reference sequence). J was trimmed by 6 bases and V by 4 bases; bases with no gene match: 3. The CDR3 length is 13 residues. This CDR3 reads CATSIGGGNIQYF. The CDR3 nucleotides read TGTGCCACCAGCATTGGGGGGGGAAACATTCAGTACTTC. The full variable domain, completed using reference TRBV15 and TRBJ2-4, is DAMVIQNPRYQVTQFGKPVTLSCSQTLNHNVMYWYQQKSSQAPKLLFHYYDKDFNNEADTPDNFQSRRPNTSFCFLDIRSPGLGDTAMYLCATSIGGGNIQYFGAGTRLSVL.

The chain has TRBV25-1 and TRBJ2-7; D gene unclear. The CDR3 runs 13 residues. The V end lost 9 bases, the J end lost 7 bases, and 19 bases lay between the germline ends. In germline, CDR1 is MGHDK, CDR2 SYGVNS. The CDR3 reads CASLNNAMNEQYF. The CDR3 bases are TGTGCCAGTTTGAACAACGCCATGAATGAGCAGTACTTC.

In its sample, this clonotype was seen once. One end of the junction varies from germline; a read error may be responsible. J is TRBJ2-3 and V is TRBV7-2; D may be TRBD1 or TRBD2 (5 bases each). CDR3 length: 17 amino acids. The germline CDR1 and CDR2 sequences are SGHTA and FQGNSA. The CDR3: CAGSLRFPWTPRGTQYF. Written as DNA, the CDR3 is TGTGCCGGCAGCTTAAGGTTCCCCTGGACTCCAAGGGGTACGCAGTATTTT.

The sample holds many counts of this clonotype. V is TRBV7-2 and J is TRBJ1-4, with D tentatively TRBD1 (6 bases). The CDR3 has 16 residues. The V gene lost 5 bases and the J gene lost 4 bases, with 17 bases spanning the gap. Per the germline V gene, CDR1 is SGHTA and CDR2 is FQGNSA. The CDR3: CASSPWGAQDNEKLFF. CDR3 DNA sequence: TGTGCCAGCAGCCCTTGGGGGGCGCAGGATAATGAAAAACTGTTTTTT.